This T cell receptor (beta chain) was captured by sequencing in a study of shared clonotypes between healthy human individuals. Study-wide results and limits: Naive subsets generally exceeded memory subsets in estimated richness. Rarefaction analysis demonstrated incomplete sorted-subset sequencing notwithstanding large depth.

In the authors' methods: Junction-only immunoSEQ data arrived without quality scores, meaning filtering differed. Produced via immunoSEQ multiplex PCR; TCRdb's table is partial and in-frame only. That table gives V, J and clone size, and the DNA gave D and trimming. Of 2 million to 2.5 million clones detected, about 93% appear once; the ten largest clones hold about 1.8%. Note on this clone: The target antigen is unknown.

CD45RO negativity and positive selection for CCR7 defined naive CD8 cells, a population that excluded terminally differentiated effector memory CD45RA+ cells. Sequencing was performed on naive CD8+ T cells from PBMCs. The clonotype was recovered from a man younger than 35 in good health. Some clones in this sample may be carry-over from other donors' samples.

The CDR3 DNA reads TGTGCCAGCAGTGAAAGCGGGAAAGGGGCGATACCTACCTGGGGCGTCTACGAGCAGTACTTC. Translated, it gives CASSESGKGAIPTWGVYEQYF. V usage is TRBV6-1 and J usage is TRBJ2-7; 7 nucleotides align to TRBD2. This CDR3 spans 21 amino acids. Unmatched junction bases numbered 25, after V lost 2 bases and J lost 3 bases. Germline CDR1 is MNHNS and CDR2 is SASEGT.